The rows below give T cell receptor beta chains drawn from one sample of a study of neoadjuvant anti-PD-1 for oral cavity cancer. Only in-frame clones appear in the TCRdb table, and some are missing; sequencing was by immunoSEQ multiplex PCR. The sample includes roughly 7,200 clones, roughly 58% of them seen just once. Sequencing was performed on tumor tissue, taken before nivolumab (anti-PD-1) treatment. The receptors derive from a person between 35 and 79 years old with oral cavity squamous cell carcinoma. Both conserved end residues are part of each CDR3. A D gene is named only where the DNA matches it firmly. The size entry is marked missing in some rows and otherwise reads once, few, many or a size class.

>TRBV28|-|TRBJ2-5|TRBD1
CASSFRTGVVGTQYF
TGTGCCAGCAGTTTCAGGACAGGGGTAGTGGGGACCCAGTACTTC
>TRBV2|-|TRBJ1-1|-
CASRGGSVYTEAFF
TGTGCCAGCAGGGGGGGGAGTGTCTACACTGAAGCTTTCTTT
>TRBV23-1|-|TRBJ2-7|TRBD1
CASSQPTLHGQGRTYEQYF
TGCGCCAGCAGTCAACCCACCCTCCACGGACAGGGACGAACCTACGAGCAGTACTTC
>TRBV7-6|-|TRBJ2-7|TRBD1
CASRQGRHGEQYF
TGTGCCAGCAGACAGGGGCGTCATGGAGAGCAGTACTTC
>TRBV18|large|TRBJ1-5|-
CASSPGNQPQHF
TGTGCCAGCTCACCTGGCAATCAGCCCCAGCATTTT
>TRBV29-1|-|TRBJ1-2|TRBD1
CSVVGWGQEYGYTF
TGCAGCGTTGTAGGTTGGGGACAGGAATATGGCTACACCTTC
>TRBV2|-|TRBJ2-2|TRBD1
CASWGQGAIGELFF
TGTGCCAGCTGGGGACAGGGGGCTATCGGGGAGCTGTTTTTT
>TRBV5-6|once|TRBJ2-7|-
CASSLVGSSYEQYF
TGTGCCAGCAGCTTGGTAGGCAGCTCCTACGAGCAGTACTTC
>TRBV19|-|TRBJ2-3|-
CASSERNTDTQYF
TGTGCCAGTAGCGAGCGGAACACAGATACGCAGTATTTT
>TRBV5-6|-|TRBJ1-2|-
CASSLVSRFNYGYTF
TGTGCCAGCAGCTTGGTTTCCCGGTTTAACTATGGCTACACCTTC
>TRBV19|-|TRBJ1-2|-
CASSIDYGGDYGYTF
TGTGCCAGTAGTATAGATTACGGGGGCGACTATGGCTACACCTTC
>TRBV6-4|-|TRBJ1-4|TRBD1
CASSGQGEDEKLFF
TGTGCCAGCAGTGGGCAGGGGGAGGATGAAAAACTGTTTTTT
>TRBV6-6|few|TRBJ2-5|TRBD2
CASRTLAGGGKTQYF
TGTGCCAGCAGAACACTAGCGGGGGGTGGGAAGACCCAGTACTTC
>TRBV7-3|-|TRBJ2-7|-
CASSFDLFNEQYF
TGTGCCAGCAGCTTCGATCTTTTCAACGAGCAGTACTTC
>TRBV19|once|TRBJ2-5|-
CASTPRGRGETQYF
TGTGCCAGTACCCCGCGGGGGAGGGGGGAGACCCAGTACTTC
>TRBV7-8|-|TRBJ1-2|TRBD1
CASSPRTGTNYGYTF
TGTGCCAGCAGCCCCCGGACAGGCACTAACTATGGCTACACCTTC
>TRBV7-9|medium-sized|TRBJ2-1|-
CASRDGAGLYNEQFF
TGTGCCAGCAGGGATGGGGCAGGCCTTTACAATGAGCAGTTCTTC
>TRBV5-6|-|TRBJ1-2|-
CASSFWGAIYGYTF
TGTGCCAGCAGCTTTTGGGGGGCGATCTATGGCTACACCTTC
>TRBV11-3|-|TRBJ2-1|-
CASSRIAASSYNEQFF
TGTGCCAGCAGCCGTATAGCGGCTAGCTCCTACAATGAGCAGTTCTTC
>TRBV11-3|-|TRBJ1-5|-
CASSLETKDNQPQHF
TGTGCCAGCAGCTTGGAAACCAAAGACAATCAGCCCCAGCATTTT
>TRBV7-9|-|TRBJ1-2|TRBD1
CASSLATGGFNYGYTF
TGTGCCAGCAGCTTAGCCACAGGGGGCTTTAACTATGGCTACACCTTC
>TRBV18|-|TRBJ2-2|-
CASSPGAQNTGELFF
TGTGCCAGCTCCCCCGGGGCCCAGAACACCGGGGAGCTGTTTTTT
>TRBV12-5|-|TRBJ2-1|-
CASGLGQGSYNEQFF
TGTGCTAGTGGTTTGGGGCAGGGCTCCTACAATGAGCAGTTCTTC
>TRBV6-1|-|TRBJ2-7|-
CASSDGSREQYF
TGTGCCAGCAGTGATGGTAGCCGGGAGCAGTACTTC
>TRBV14|-|TRBJ1-2|-
CASRGPEWGYTF
TGTGCCAGCAGGGGCCCAGAGTGGGGCTACACCTTC
>TRBV7-6|-|TRBJ2-1|-
CASSPGAANNEQFF
TGTGCCAGCAGCCCCGGGGCGGCAAACAATGAGCAGTTCTTC
>TRBV27|-|TRBJ2-1|-
CASSFSSPYNEQFF
TGTGCCAGCAGTTTCAGTAGTCCCTACAATGAGCAGTTCTTC
>TRBV2|few|TRBJ1-2|TRBD1
CASSLGDRVRGYTF
TGTGCCAGCAGCCTCGGGGACAGGGTGCGTGGCTACACCTTC
>TRBV6-1|few|TRBJ2-2|TRBD2
CASRAGGTNTGELFF
TGTGCCAGCAGGGCGGGGGGAACCAACACCGGGGAGCTGTTTTTT
>TRBV25-1|-|TRBJ2-1|TRBD2
CASRRAGGANEQFF
TGTGCCAGCAGACGGGCGGGAGGCGCCAATGAGCAGTTCTTC
>TRBV25-1|-|TRBJ2-5|-
CASSEYLGSQETQYF
TGTGCCAGCAGTGAATACCTGGGGAGCCAAGAGACCCAGTACTTC
>TRBV5-1|few|TRBJ2-1|TRBD2
CASSSSGLAGVNEQFF
TGCGCCAGCAGCTCCTCGGGACTAGCGGGAGTAAATGAGCAGTTCTTC
>TRBV2|-|TRBJ1-3|-
CASGEERNTIYF
TGTGCCAGCGGAGAGGAAAGAAACACCATATATTTT
>TRBV19|once|TRBJ2-2|-
CASSPFGRTGELFF
TGTGCCAGTAGTCCCTTCGGTAGGACCGGGGAGCTGTTTTTT
>TRBV19|few|TRBJ1-2|-
CASRDALVGGYTF
TGTGCCAGCCGGGACGCCTTGGTGGGTGGCTACACCTTC
>TRBV5-1|few|TRBJ2-3|-
CASSLAEYTDTQYF
TGCGCCAGCAGCTTAGCAGAATACACAGATACGCAGTATTTT
>TRBV7-9|few|TRBJ2-1|-
CASSLEGFTGDSYNEQFF
TGTGCCAGCAGCCTAGAGGGGTTCACGGGGGACTCCTACAATGAGCAGTTCTTC
>TRBV18|few|TRBJ1-4|-
CASSPPTQGSEKLFF
TGTGCCAGCTCACCACCGACGCAGGGGAGTGAAAAACTGTTTTTT
>TRBV9|few|TRBJ1-1|-
CASSVAVAGTEAFF
TGTGCCAGCAGCGTAGCGGTGGCAGGGACTGAAGCTTTCTTT
>TRBV7-2|once|TRBJ2-3|-
CASSLETPTDTQYF
TGTGCCAGCAGCTTAGAAACTCCCACAGATACGCAGTATTTT
>TRBV30|few|TRBJ2-7|-
CAWRHYSGSYEQYF
TGTGCCTGGCGCCACTATTCGGGCTCCTACGAGCAGTACTTC
>TRBV5-6|-|TRBJ1-2|-
CASSLVGGPGGYTF
TGTGCCAGCAGCTTGGTTGGGGGGCCGGGCGGCTACACCTTC
>TRBV19|-|TRBJ1-2|TRBD1
CASKYAPGGMSGYTF
TGTGCCAGTAAATATGCCCCAGGGGGAATGAGCGGCTACACCTTC
>TRBV29-1|large|TRBJ1-1|TRBD1
CSVGTGGYTEAFF
TGCAGCGTAGGTACAGGGGGCTACACTGAAGCTTTCTTT
>TRBV11-3|-|TRBJ2-2|-
CASSLEGGLPTGELFF
TGTGCCAGCAGCTTAGAGGGGGGACTCCCGACCGGGGAGCTGTTTTTT
>TRBV14|-|TRBJ2-7|-
CASSPSRPVSYEQYF
TGTGCCAGCAGCCCGAGCAGGCCCGTCTCTTACGAGCAGTACTTC
>TRBV11-2|-|TRBJ1-2|TRBD1
CASSSLTGANYGYTF
TGTGCCAGCAGCTCACTGACAGGGGCCAACTATGGCTACACCTTC
>TRBV18|few|TRBJ1-1|TRBD1
CASSPLAGGFGSYTEAFF
TGTGCCAGCTCACCATTGGCAGGGGGCTTTGGGTCGTACACTGAAGCTTTCTTT
>TRBV7-2|few|TRBJ1-6|TRBD1
CASSSEGQGALSPLHF
TGTGCCAGCAGCTCCGAAGGACAGGGGGCGCTATCACCCCTCCACTTT
>TRBV7-2|-|TRBJ1-1|-
CASRTTRNTEAFF
TGTGCCAGCAGAACGACGAGGAACACTGAAGCTTTCTTT
>TRBV9|-|TRBJ1-1|TRBD1
CASSGGGRGQVNTEAFF
TGTGCCAGCAGCGGAGGAGGGAGGGGACAGGTGAACACTGAAGCTTTCTTT
>TRBV28|-|TRBJ1-2|-
CASSLDNVYGYTF
TGTGCCAGCAGTTTGGACAATGTCTATGGCTACACCTTC
>TRBV5-6|-|TRBJ2-5|TRBD1
CASSHRDRVTATQYF
TGTGCCAGCAGCCACCGGGACAGGGTCACAGCGACCCAGTACTTC
>TRBV5-1|-|TRBJ2-7|-
CASSLGGAEQYF
TGCGCCAGCAGCTTGGGCGGGGCCGAGCAGTACTTC
>TRBV19|few|TRBJ2-6|-
CASSIGGSGANVLTF
TGTGCCAGTAGTATAGGAGGATCTGGGGCCAACGTCCTGACTTTC
>TRBV14|-|TRBJ1-1|-
CASSQEQMNTEAFF
TGTGCCAGCAGCCAAGAACAGATGAACACTGAAGCTTTCTTT
>TRBV5-4|-|TRBJ2-5|TRBD2
CASSLAGVQETQYF
TGTGCCAGCAGCCTGGCGGGGGTACAAGAGACCCAGTACTTC
>TRBV6-1|once|TRBJ1-5|-
CASSTGTSNQPQHF
TGTGCCAGCAGTACAGGGACTAGCAATCAGCCCCAGCATTTT
>TRBV11-2|few|TRBJ1-1|-
CASSFPRGNTEAFF
TGTGCCAGCAGCTTCCCCCGAGGTAACACTGAAGCTTTCTTT
>TRBV6-5|-|TRBJ1-2|-
CASSYRTVGDGYTF
TGTGCCAGCAGTTACAGGACGGTAGGGGATGGCTACACCTTC